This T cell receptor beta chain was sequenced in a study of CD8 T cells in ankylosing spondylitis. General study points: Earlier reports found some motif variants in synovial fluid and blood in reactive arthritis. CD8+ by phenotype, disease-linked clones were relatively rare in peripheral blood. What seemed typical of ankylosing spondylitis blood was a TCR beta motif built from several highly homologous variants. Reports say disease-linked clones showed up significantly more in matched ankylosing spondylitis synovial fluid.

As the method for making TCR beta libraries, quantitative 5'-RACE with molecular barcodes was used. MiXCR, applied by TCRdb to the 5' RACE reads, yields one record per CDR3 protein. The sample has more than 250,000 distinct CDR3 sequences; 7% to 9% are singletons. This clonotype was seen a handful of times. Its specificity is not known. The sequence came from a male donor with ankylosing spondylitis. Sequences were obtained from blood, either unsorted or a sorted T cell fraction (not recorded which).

CDR3 protein: CSASPGTRLAEQYF. In DNA, the CDR3 is TGCAGTGCTAGCCCCGGGACTAGGTTAGCCGAGCAGTACTTC. This chain connects TRBV20-1 to TRBJ2-7, with 8 bases aligning to TRBD2. This CDR3 contains 14 residues. CDR1 is DFQATT and CDR2 is SNEGSKA in the germline V gene (reference sequence). V was pared by 3 bases and J by 6 bases, with 10 bases of the junction left unmatched.